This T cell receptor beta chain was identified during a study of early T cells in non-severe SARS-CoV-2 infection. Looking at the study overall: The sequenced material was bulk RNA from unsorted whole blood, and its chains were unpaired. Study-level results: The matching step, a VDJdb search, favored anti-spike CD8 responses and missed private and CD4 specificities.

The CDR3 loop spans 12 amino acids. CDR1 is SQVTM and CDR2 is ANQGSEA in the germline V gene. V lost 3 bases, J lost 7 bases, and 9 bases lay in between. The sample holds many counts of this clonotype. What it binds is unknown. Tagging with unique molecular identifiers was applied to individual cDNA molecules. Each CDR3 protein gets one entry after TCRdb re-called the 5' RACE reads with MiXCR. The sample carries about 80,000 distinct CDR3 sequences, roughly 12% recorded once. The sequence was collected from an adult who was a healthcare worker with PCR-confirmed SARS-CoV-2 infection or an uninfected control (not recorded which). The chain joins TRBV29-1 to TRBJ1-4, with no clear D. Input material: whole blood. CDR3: CSVEGLGEKLFF. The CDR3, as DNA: TGCAGCGTTGAGGGGTTAGGTGAAAAACTGTTTTTT.